These 11 T cell receptor beta chains share one sample of origin, sequenced in a study of technical replicates of blood from a handful of donors. The table came from immunoSEQ multiplex PCR; TCRdb's copy has only in-frame clones and leaves some out. The sample consists of approximately 100,000 clones, roughly 95% of them appearing once. Sequenced material: T cells isolated from PBMCs. The receptors stem from a human donor in good health.

The genes are TRBV5-1 and TRBJ1-2; 7 bases fit TRBD1. The CDR3 totals 14 residues. Germline loops: CDR1 SGHRS, CDR2 YFSETQ. Unmatched junction bases numbered 5, after V lost 4 bases and J lost 2 bases. The CDR3, as DNA: TGCGCCAGCAGCCGGGCGGGACAGAACTATGGCTACACCTTC. It is translated as CASSRAGQNYGYTF.

The V gene is TRBV28, the J gene TRBJ1-4; 9 nucleotides align to TRBD1. The germline CDR1 and CDR2 sequences are MDHEN and SYDVKM. V trimming: 5 bases; J trimming: 9 bases; junction bases outside the gene matches: 7. CDR3 length equals 14 residues. Here the CDR3 reads CASSPTGTGKKLFF. The CDR3 DNA sequence: TGTGCCAGCAGTCCCACCGGGACAGGGAAAAAACTGTTTTTT. The whole variable domain, filled in from reference TRBV28 and TRBJ1-4, reads DVKVTQSSRYLVKRTGEKVFLECVQDMDHENMFWYRQDPGLGLRLIYFSYDVKMKEKGDIPEGYSVSREKKERFSLILESASTNQTSMYLCASSPTGTGKKLFFGSGTQLSVL.

The chain recombines TRBV9 with TRBJ1-1; D is perhaps TRBD1 (5 bases). V was pared by 4 bases and J by 5 bases, with 18 bases between. This CDR3 has 15 residues. From germline, CDR1 is SGDLS and CDR2 YYNGEE. As DNA, the CDR3 is TGTGCCAGCAGCCCCACGTGGGGGGGGATTACTGAAGCTTTCTTT. This sequence encodes CASSPTWGGITEAFF.

The chain links TRBV10-3 to TRBJ1-1, with 7 bases fitting TRBD1. The CDR3 consists of 14 residues. The V gene end was trimmed by 4 bases and the J gene end by 5 bases; junction bases not matched to a gene: 7. Germline values: CDR1 ENHRY, CDR2 SYGVKD. The CDR3 reads CAISGQGGGTEAFF. DNA of the CDR3: TGTGCCATCAGTGGCCAGGGGGGAGGTACTGAAGCTTTCTTT.

This chain links TRBV5-1 with TRBJ1-3; D might be TRBD1 (5 bases). The germline V gene encodes CDR1 SGHRS and CDR2 YFSETQ. This CDR3 has 13 amino acids. V shed 0 bases and J shed 6 bases, with 7 bases lying between them. In nucleotides, the CDR3 is TGCGCCAGCAGCTTGGAGGGGCAAAACACCATATATTTT. It codes for CASSLEGQNTIYF. Filled out from reference TRBV5-1 and TRBJ1-3, the complete variable domain reads KAGVTQTPRYLIKTRGQQVTLSCSPISGHRSVSWYQQTPGQGLQFLFEYFSETQRNKGNFPGRFSGRQFSNSRSEMNVSTLELGDSALYLCASSLEGQNTIYFGEGSWLTVV.

This clone was seen only once. The chain employs TRBV19 and TRBJ2-3, with D possibly matching TRBD2 (7 bases). Germline values: CDR1 LNHDA, CDR2 SQIVND (reference sequence). This CDR3 has 16 amino acids. V lost 0 bases, J lost 4 bases, and 14 bases lay in between. The CDR3, as DNA: TGTGCCAGTAGTATAGACGCGGGGGCCGGGTCAGATACGCAGTATTTT. The encoded protein is CASSIDAGAGSDTQYF.

The chain links TRBV14 to TRBJ2-3, with 7 positions matching TRBD2. Losses at the gene ends were 1 base for V and 6 bases for J; bases not matched to a gene: 7. CDR1 SGHDN and CDR2 FVKESK come from the germline V gene. The CDR3 totals 15 residues. The CDR3 is CASSQVTGGWDTQYF. The CDR3 nucleotides read TGTGCCAGCAGCCAAGTGACGGGGGGTTGGGATACGCAGTATTTT.

The rearrangement links TRBV4-1 to TRBJ1-1; TRBD1 might be the D (6 bases). Germline loops: CDR1 MGHRA, CDR2 YSYEKL. The CDR3 runs to 16 residues. V dropped 4 bases and J dropped 1 base, with 16 bases sitting between them. The CDR3 DNA sequence: TGCGCCAGCAGCCCTCGTAGCTGGGGGCAGAACACTGAAGCTTTCTTT. This encodes CASSPRSWGQNTEAFF.

This chain joins TRBV6-6 and TRBJ2-7; D remains unclear. V lost 0 bases to trimming and J lost 3 bases, with 12 bases between them. This CDR3 region has 15 residues. Germline V gene data show CDR1 as MNHNY and CDR2 as SVGAGI (reference sequence). This chain's CDR3 is CASSYSPVTSYEQYF. For the CDR3, the DNA is TGTGCCAGCAGTTACTCTCCAGTCACCAGCTACGAGCAGTACTTC.

The chain carries TRBV6-1 and TRBJ1-1; 9 bases fit TRBD1. Germline loops: CDR1 MNHNS, CDR2 SASEGT. The V segment lost 6 bases and the J segment 3 bases; nucleotides outside the gene matches: 8. The CDR3 length is 15 residues. CDR3 sequence: CASSRNRQGDTEAFF. Written as DNA, the CDR3 is TGTGCCAGCAGCCGTAACCGACAGGGGGACACTGAAGCTTTCTTT.

The rearrangement links TRBV11-2 to TRBJ1-3; 7 bases match TRBD1. CDR3 size: 17 residues. The germline V gene encodes CDR1 SGHAT and CDR2 FQNNGV. The V and J ends lost 0 bases and 2 bases, in that order; junction bases with no gene match: 7. The CDR3, as DNA: TGTGCCAGCAGCTTAGATCCTACAGGGGCCGCTGGAAACACCATATATTTT. Amino acids: CASSLDPTGAAGNTIYF.